These 29 T cell receptor beta chains were all obtained from the same sample, sequenced in a study of beta chain features in type 1 diabetes. Isolated RNA was reverse transcribed in full, so expressed TCRB transcripts were sequenced. Clones were sequenced by immunoSEQ multiplex PCR, and TCRdb holds only the in-frame ones, with some missing. The sample consists of approximately 140,000 clones, 6.9% of them appearing once. The sequenced sample consisted of central memory CD4+ T cells from blood. Receptor source: a woman aged 25 to 39 in good health.

The chain has TRBV5-6 and TRBJ2-5, with 12 bases matching TRBD2. CDR1 is SGHDT and CDR2 is YYEEEE in the germline V gene. V shed 0 bases, J shed 5 bases, and the junction held 2 bases outside the gene matches. CDR3 length: 15 amino acids. The CDR3 DNA reads TGTGCCAGCAGCTTGGTGCTAGCGGGAGGGGAGACCCAGTACTTC. It codes for CASSLVLAGGETQYF.

This clone came up many times. The gene calls are TRBV29-1 and TRBJ2-5; tentative D call: TRBD2 (5 bases). The CDR3 loop spans 11 amino acids. Per germline, CDR1 SQVTM and CDR2 ANQGSEA. V lost 7 bases, J lost 4 bases, and 10 bases lay in between. CDR3 DNA sequence: TGCAGCGGTAGTGGGAGAGAGACCCAGTACTTC. Its translation is CSGSGRETQYF.

Details on this clone: The same CDR3 also results from other DNA sequences found in this sample. The genes are TRBV5-1 and TRBJ2-5; D is uncertain. The J call may be wrong; the DNA end is better matched by TRBJ2-7. Germline V gives CDR1 SGHRS, CDR2 YFSETQ. The CDR3 is 11 residues long. CDR3 nucleotides: TGCGCCAGCAGCTCCTCCTACGAGCAGTACTTC. Its translation is CASSSSYEQYF.

In its sample, this clone was seen a few times. The CDR3 DNA reads TGTGCCAGCAGAATGGGGGCTGGCCTGGGATACGAGCAGTACTTC. This encodes CASRMGAGLGYEQYF. The chain has TRBV28 and TRBJ2-7; perhaps TRBD1 as D (6 bases). V lost 6 bases, J lost 4 bases, and 19 bases lay in between. The CDR3 length is 15 residues. From germline, CDR1 is MDHEN and CDR2 SYDVKM.

The chain recombines TRBV7-9 with TRBJ1-2; D call uncertain. Germline CDR1 reads SEHNR; CDR2 reads FQNEAQ (reference sequence). The CDR3 is 13 amino acids. Trimming cost V 3 bases and J 1 base, with 6 bases left between them. CDR3 amino acids: CASSFGSNYGYTF. In DNA form, the CDR3 reads TGTGCCAGCAGCTTTGGGAGTAACTATGGCTACACCTTC.

This clone was detected a few times. This rearrangement joins TRBV15 to TRBJ2-1, with 15 bases identical to TRBD2. The CDR3 loop spans 22 amino acids. Losses at the gene ends were 3 bases for V and 8 bases for J; bases not matched to a gene: 23. Germline-derived CDR1 and CDR2 are LNHNV and YYDKDF (reference sequence). The CDR3 sequence: CATSRHTPGRGLAGGQLYEQFF. The DNA for the CDR3 is TGTGCCACCAGCAGGCATACTCCGGGACGAGGACTAGCGGGAGGGCAGTTGTATGAGCAGTTCTTC.

This clone was found a few times. The CDR3: CASSIGPSFYQPQHF. CDR3 DNA: TGTGCCAGTAGTATAGGTCCCAGTTTCTATCAGCCCCAGCATTTT. The genes are TRBV19 and TRBJ1-5; D gene ambiguous. Germline assignment: CDR1 LNHDA and CDR2 SQIVND (reference sequence). The V end lost 1 base, the J end lost 5 bases, and 12 bases lay between the germline ends. This CDR3 has 15 residues.

This clone was detected ten times or more. The chain uses TRBV27 and TRBJ1-2; the match to TRBD1 covers 8 bases. Looked up from germline, CDR1 is MNHEY and CDR2 is SMNVEV (reference sequence). There are 14 residues in the CDR3. The junction had 3 bases not matched to a gene; V was cut back by 6 bases and J by 0 bases. CDR3 amino acids: CASSSGQANYGYTF. The CDR3 coding sequence is TGTGCCAGCAGCTCGGGACAGGCTAACTATGGCTACACCTTC.

The V call is TRBV7-3, the J call TRBJ2-5; 9 positions match TRBD2. Germline V gene lookup returns CDR1 SGHTA and CDR2 FQGTGA. The CDR3 is 15 residues long. V lost 1 base and J lost 4; bases outside the gene matches: 4. CDR3 in DNA: TGTGCCAGCAGCTTAAGCGGGGGGGCCAGAGAGACCCAGTACTTC. Amino acid sequence: CASSLSGGARETQYF.

This clone occurred a few times. The J gene is TRBJ2-7, the V gene TRBV7-3, with 10 positions matching TRBD1. The CDR3 totals 15 residues. CDR1 is SGHTA, CDR2 FQGTGA, per germline. Trimming removed 5 bases from V and 6 bases from J; junction bases left unmatched: 10. The CDR3 loop is CASSPGGTGEIEQYF. The CDR3 DNA follows: TGTGCCAGCAGCCCAGGCGGGACAGGGGAAATCGAGCAGTACTTC.

This clone was picked up a small number of times. Mismatch with germline at one junction end may stem from a read error. The rearrangement joins TRBV7-7 to TRBJ2-2; D is perhaps TRBD1 (6 bases). CDR3 length: 13 residues. CDR1 is SSHAT and CDR2 is FNYEAQ in the germline V gene (reference sequence). CDR3 region: CASSLTQGAELFF. CDR3 DNA sequence: TGTGCTAGCAGTTTAACACAGGGCGCGGAGCTGTTTTTT.

The V and J genes are TRBV27 and TRBJ2-2, with 8 bases fitting TRBD1. CDR1 and CDR2 (germline): MNHEY, SMNVEV (reference sequence). The CDR3 contains 17 residues. V trimming: 3 bases; J trimming: 5 bases; junction bases outside the gene matches: 11. The CDR3 loop reads CASSFSLGTGDTGELFF. CDR3 nucleotide sequence: TGTGCCAGCAGTTTCTCCCTTGGGACAGGCGATACCGGGGAGCTGTTTTTT.

The chain joins TRBV2 to TRBJ1-1; no clear D gene. The CDR3 sequence is 14 residues long. Trimming cost V 9 bases and J 2 bases, with 16 bases left between them. Germline CDR1 and CDR2: SNHLY and FYNNEI. The CDR3 region has the DNA TGTGCCAGTCTTGCTCGGGTCCTTAACACTGAAGCTTTCTTT. Its translation is CASLARVLNTEAFF.

This clone was seen more than once but under ten times. The V and J genes are TRBV4-2 and TRBJ2-3; TRBD2 matches 12 bases. The CDR3 is made up of 18 amino acids. The V gene's germline CDR1 is LGHNA and CDR2 YNFKEQ. Germline trimming cut 0 bases from V and 4 bases from J; bases unmatched to any gene: 8. This CDR3 is CASSQEIVTSGSSDTQYF. Here the CDR3 DNA reads TGTGCCAGCAGCCAAGAAATTGTGACTAGCGGGAGCTCAGATACGCAGTATTTT.

This chain connects TRBV4-3 to TRBJ2-7; 7 bases are a match to TRBD1. Trimming at V came to 0 bases and at J to 3 bases, leaving 8 bases not matched to a gene. CDR3 length: 16 amino acids. Germline CDR1 LGHNA, CDR2 YSLEER. CDR3 sequence: CASSQDRDSLIYEQYF. In DNA, the CDR3 is TGCGCCAGCAGCCAAGATAGGGACAGCCTAATCTACGAGCAGTACTTC.

The chain employs TRBV25-1 and TRBJ1-1, with TRBD1 matching 8 bases. The CDR3 sequence is 13 residues long. With V trimmed by 2 bases and J by 8 bases, 4 bases remained unmatched. Germline V lookup: CDR1 MGHDK, CDR2 SYGVNS. In DNA, the CDR3 is TGTGCCAGCAGTGAACCCTGGACAGGGGAAGCTTTCTTT. Translation gives CASSEPWTGEAFF.

This clone was detected only a few times. The rearrangement joins TRBV30 to TRBJ2-7; 8 nucleotides line up with TRBD1. Trimming took 0 bases from V and 5 from J; bases not matched to a gene: 6. The germline gives CDR1 GTSNPN, CDR2 SVGIG (reference sequence). The CDR3 extends over 14 amino acids. CDR3 protein: CAWSVRTGYDEQYF. The CDR3 bases are TGTGCCTGGAGTGTACGGACAGGGTACGACGAGCAGTACTTC.

The chain employs TRBV15 and TRBJ2-1; 12 nucleotides align to TRBD2. This CDR3 is built from 16 residues. CDR1 and CDR2 from the germline V gene are LNHNV and YYDKDF (reference sequence). Unmatched junction bases numbered 3, after V lost 2 bases and J lost 4 bases. CDR3 in amino acids: CATSRLAGGFYNEQFF. In DNA, the CDR3 is TGTGCCACCAGCAGACTAGCGGGAGGGTTTTACAATGAGCAGTTCTTC.

This clone was counted only a few times. Within the sample, other DNA sequences also encode this same CDR3. The rearrangement joins TRBV7-2 to TRBJ1-5, with D uncertain. The CDR3 length is 13 residues. In germline, CDR1 is SGHTA, CDR2 FQGNSA. V was cut by 2 bases and J by 2 bases, with 4 bases left in between. DNA of the CDR3: TGTGCCAGCAGCTTAACTGGCAATCAGCCCCAGCATTTT. Translating it yields CASSLTGNQPQHF.

This clone occurred many times. The chain couples TRBV7-9 to TRBJ2-5, with TRBD2 matching over 9 bases. The CDR3 has 15 residues. Germline values: CDR1 SEHNR, CDR2 FQNEAQ (reference sequence). The V gene end was trimmed by 2 bases and the J gene end by 2 bases; junction bases not matched to a gene: 3. This chain's CDR3 is CASSLRREGQETQYF. CDR3 nucleotides: TGTGCCAGCAGCTTAAGGCGGGAGGGTCAAGAGACCCAGTACTTC.

The genes are TRBV7-3 and TRBJ2-1, with a weak D call TRBD2 (6 bases). Looked up from germline, CDR1 is SGHTA and CDR2 is FQGTGA. V was trimmed by 2 bases and J by 1 base, leaving 15 bases between them. The CDR3 is made up of 17 amino acids. CDR3 residues: CASSLEGVGLSYNEQFF. The CDR3 DNA is TGTGCCAGCAGCTTAGAGGGTGTGGGACTGTCCTACAATGAGCAGTTCTTC.

CDR3 protein: CASSFFSGDTTNEKLFF. The CDR3 DNA reads as TGTGCCAGCAGCTTCTTTTCAGGGGACACAACTAATGAAAAACTGTTTTTT. The J gene is TRBJ1-4, the V gene TRBV5-6, with D perhaps matching TRBD1 (6 bases). The V gene's germline CDR1 is SGHDT and CDR2 YYEEEE. The ends were cut back, 2 bases at V and 0 bases at J, with 14 bases in the middle. CDR3 length: 17 amino acids. Drawing the rest from reference TRBV5-6 and TRBJ1-4, the complete variable domain is DAGVTQSPTHLIKTRGQQVTLRCSPKSGHDTVSWYQQALGQGPQFIFQYYEEEERQRGNFPDRFSGHQFPNYSSELNVNALLLGDSALYLCASSFFSGDTTNEKLFFGSGTQLSVL.

The chain joins TRBV6-1 to TRBJ2-1, with 16 bases identical to TRBD2. The CDR3 runs 20 residues. CDR1 and CDR2 from the germline V gene are MNHNS and SASEGT. J was trimmed by 10 bases and V by 3 bases; bases with no gene match: 18. The CDR3 DNA is TGTGCCAGCAGTGATCCGGGACTAGCGGGAGGGAGCCACCTCCCTGGAGAGCAGTTCTTC. Translated: CASSDPGLAGGSHLPGEQFF.

This clone has a handful of counts. This chain joins TRBV2 and TRBJ2-3; maybe TRBD1 (6 bases). Deletions cut 6 bases from V and 4 bases from J, with 17 bases between. Germline V gene sequence: CDR1 SNHLY, CDR2 FYNNEI. The CDR3 has 15 residues. In nucleotides, the CDR3 is TGTGCCAGCAGCGCGCAGGGGTCGGGTCCAGATACGCAGTATTTT. Its protein is CASSAQGSGPDTQYF.

This clone was observed a handful of times. The chain links TRBV7-9 to TRBJ2-1, with D possibly TRBD2 on 5 matching bases. There are 14 residues in the CDR3. In germline, CDR1 is SEHNR, CDR2 FQNEAQ (reference sequence). V was shortened by 11 bases and J by 0 bases, with 14 bases between the two germline ends. DNA of the CDR3: TGTGCCCTCGGAGCGGTGAGCTCCTACAATGAGCAGTTCTTC. Translating it yields CALGAVSSYNEQFF. The whole variable domain, filled in from reference TRBV7-9 and TRBJ2-1, reads DTGVSQNPRHKITKRGQNVTFRCDPISEHNRLYWYRQTLGQGPEFLTYFQNEAQLEKSRLLSDRFSAERPKGSFSTLEIQRTEQGDSAMYLCALGAVSSYNEQFFGPGTRLTVL.

The chain couples TRBV2 to TRBJ2-7, with 9 bases matching TRBD1. V lost 6 bases to trimming and J lost 3 bases; unmatched junction nucleotides: 9. This CDR3 is 15 amino acids long. In germline, CDR1 is SNHLY, CDR2 FYNNEI. This chain's CDR3 is CASRPVSGQGYEQYF. The CDR3 nucleotides read TGTGCCAGCAGGCCGGTTTCGGGACAGGGCTACGAGCAGTACTTC.

In its sample, this clone was seen a few times. The CDR3 sequence is CASSSKGGHAQYF. For the CDR3, the DNA is TGTGCCAGCAGTTCAAAGGGAGGCCATGCGCAGTATTTT. The V gene is TRBV7-3, the J gene TRBJ2-3; maybe TRBD2 (6 bases). The germline V gene encodes CDR1 SGHTA and CDR2 FQGTGA. Trimming removed 6 bases from V and 10 bases from J, with 17 bases in between. This CDR3 contains 13 residues.

The CDR3 here is CASSLNGNTEAFF. In DNA, the CDR3 is TGTGCCAGCAGCTTAAACGGGAACACTGAAGCTTTCTTT. The chain uses TRBV7-6 and TRBJ1-1; no firm D call. This CDR3 comprises 13 residues. Trimming took off 2 bases at V and 1 base at J, with 5 bases between the two ends. CDR1 is SGHVS, CDR2 FNYEAQ, per germline.

V gene TRBV10-3 combines with J gene TRBJ2-1; 7 bases align to TRBD2. Germline loops: CDR1 ENHRY, CDR2 SYGVKD. CDR3 size: 17 residues. The ends lost 0 bases at V and 4 bases at J; junction bases unmatched: 9. DNA for the CDR3: TGTGCCATCAGTGAGTCGACGCATCCGGGAGGTTACAATGAGCAGTTCTTC. Translated: CAISESTHPGGYNEQFF.